Below are 21 T cell receptor beta chains sequenced from a single sample in a study of blood T cells in healthy people across ages. Using a J-beta primer mix together with a sample-barcoded 5' primer, a second PCR was run for about 7 to 12 cycles. TCRdb itself ran the 5' RACE reads through MiXCR, one entry per CDR3 protein. The repertoire holds about 800,000 distinct CDR3 sequences, about three fifths seen once, with roughly 22% in the top ten. Source material: blood. Every receptor here comes from a man aged 25-45 years in good health.

This rearrangement joins TRBV6-5 to TRBJ1-6; possibly TRBD1 for D (6 bases). CDR3 size: 13 residues. V was shortened by 6 bases and J by 10 bases, with 13 bases between the two germline ends. Germline V gives CDR1 MNHEY, CDR2 SVGAGI. The CDR3 loop reads CASSRGGGSPLHF. CDR3 bases: TGTGCCAGCAGCCGAGGGGGGGGATCACCCCTCCACTTT.

The chain has TRBV3-1 and TRBJ1-5; the D gene is possibly TRBD1 (5 bases). The CDR3 is 14 residues long. Germline assignment: CDR1 LGHDT and CDR2 YNNKEL (reference sequence). V lost 0 bases and J 9 bases, leaving 12 bases between the germline ends. The CDR3, as DNA: TGTGCCAGCAGCCAAGACTGGGGGGAGCGGCCCCAGCATTTT. It translates to CASSQDWGERPQHF.

This clonotype is a singleton in its sample. V usage is TRBV20-1 and J usage is TRBJ2-1; either TRBD1 or TRBD2 may supply D (6 bases each). The germline V gene has CDR1 DFQATT and CDR2 SNEGSKA (reference sequence). The CDR3 runs 15 residues. V lost 6 bases to trimming and J lost 8 bases, with 23 bases between them. Written as DNA, the CDR3 is TGCAGTGCCAGGATGAGGGGGTCACTAGCTGATGAGCAGTTCTTC. Its translation: CSARMRGSLADEQFF.

V and J are TRBV27 and TRBJ2-7, with 11 bases aligning to TRBD1. Per germline, CDR1 MNHEY and CDR2 SMNVEV (reference sequence). V was clipped by 8 bases and J by 5 bases; unmatched bases: 5. The CDR3 has 13 residues. In DNA form, the CDR3 reads TGTGCCAGCGGGACAGGGGGGTTCGACGAGCAGTACTTC. The encoded protein is CASGTGGFDEQYF.

This clonotype came up a few times. This chain uses TRBV5-1 with TRBJ1-5; D ambiguous. The germline V and J ends were trimmed by 5 bases and 0 bases, with 12 bases remaining between them. In germline, CDR1 is SGHRS, CDR2 YFSETQ. The CDR3 has 15 amino acids. The CDR3 loop reads CASRPSVNSNQPQHF. In DNA, the CDR3 is TGCGCCAGCAGACCTTCGGTTAATAGCAATCAGCCCCAGCATTTT.

The chain couples TRBV29-1 to TRBJ2-3; D possibly matches TRBD1 or TRBD2 (6 bases each). The CDR3 is made up of 12 amino acids. V was clipped by 7 bases and J by 5 bases, with 13 bases between them. Germline V gene sequence: CDR1 SQVTM, CDR2 ANQGSEA. The CDR3 spells CSGFGGKDTQYF. DNA of the CDR3: TGCAGCGGTTTCGGGGGCAAAGATACGCAGTATTTT.

The table lists this clonotype with a few counts. The CDR3 nucleotides read TGTGCCAGCAGCTTCGACGGGACAGGCCCAGCTTTCTTT. It yields the protein CASSFDGTGPAFF. J is TRBJ1-1 and V is TRBV7-2, with 8 positions matching TRBD1. The CDR3 has 13 amino acids. V dropped 3 bases and J dropped 10; count of bases not matched to a gene: 7. Germline V gene lookup returns CDR1 SGHTA and CDR2 FQGNSA. The full variable domain, with the rest looked up from reference TRBV7-2 and TRBJ1-1, is GAGVSQSPSNKVTEKGKDVELRCDPISGHTALYWYRQSLGQGLEFLIYFQGNSAPDKSGLPSDRFSAERTGGSVSTLTIQRTQQEDSAVYLCASSFDGTGPAFFGQGTRLTVV.

This clonotype has more than one count but fewer than ten. The rearrangement uses TRBV20-1 and TRBJ2-1, with D tentatively TRBD1 or TRBD2 (5 bases each). CDR3 length equals 14 residues. Germline V gene sequence: CDR1 DFQATT, CDR2 SNEGSKA (reference sequence). V was clipped by 2 bases and J by 5 bases, with 13 bases between them. The CDR3, as DNA: TGCAGTGCTAGAATTGGGGGACGTCACAATGAGCAGTTCTTC. It is translated as CSARIGGRHNEQFF.

The chain has TRBV10-3 and TRBJ2-7, with TRBD2 matching over 11 bases. V trimming: 2 bases; J trimming: 3 bases; junction bases outside the gene matches: 3. There are 15 residues in the CDR3. The germline gives CDR1 ENHRY, CDR2 SYGVKD. The CDR3 loop reads CAISERLAGGYEQYF. The CDR3 nucleotides read TGTGCCATCAGTGAGCGGCTAGCGGGAGGCTACGAGCAGTACTTC.

This clonotype was picked up many times. The chain carries TRBV2 and TRBJ1-5, with a weak D call TRBD1 (6 bases). There are 14 residues in the CDR3. With 3 bases removed from V and 3 bases from J, the gap between germline ends came to 9 bases. From germline, CDR1 is SNHLY and CDR2 FYNNEI. The CDR3 protein is CASSERTVNQPQHF. Written as DNA, the CDR3 is TGTGCCAGCAGTGAGAGGACAGTCAATCAGCCCCAGCATTTT.

The rearrangement links TRBV6-6 to TRBJ1-2, with D uncertain. This CDR3 is built from 13 residues. The germline CDR1 and CDR2 sequences are MNHNY and SVGAGI (reference sequence). Trimming removed 6 bases at V and 4 bases at J, with 12 bases between. The CDR3 region is CASSLHGGYGYTF. CDR3 in DNA: TGTGCCAGCAGCCTACACGGAGGCTATGGCTACACCTTC.

This clonotype was seen a few times. This sequence joins TRBV4-1 and TRBJ2-5; 8 bases align to TRBD1. The CDR3 extends over 14 amino acids. The germline CDR1 and CDR2 sequences are MGHRA and YSYEKL. V shed 3 bases and J 2 bases; nucleotides not matched to a gene: 2. In DNA, the CDR3 is TGCGCCAGCAGCCAGGACAGGGCGCAAGAGACCCAGTACTTC. Amino acids: CASSQDRAQETQYF.

The chain carries TRBV12-3 or TRBV12-4 and TRBJ2-1, with a weak D call TRBD2 (6 bases). Trimming shortened V by 4 bases and J by 4 bases, and 8 bases separated the two germline ends. This CDR3 region has 13 residues. In DNA, the CDR3 is TGTGCCAGCAGTTCCGCGGGGTACAATGAGCAGTTCTTC. Translating it yields CASSSAGYNEQFF.

The CDR3 protein is CASSYTAQGGYTF. DNA for the CDR3: TGTGCCAGCAGCTACACAGCGCAGGGCGGCTACACCTTC. The chain recombines TRBV12-3 or TRBV12-4 with TRBJ1-2; tentatively, D is TRBD1 (5 bases). The germline V and J ends were trimmed by 6 bases and 8 bases, with 16 bases remaining between them. CDR3 size: 13 residues.

V usage is TRBV6-1 and J usage is TRBJ1-1; 7 nucleotides match TRBD1. The V segment lost 8 bases and the J segment 4 bases; nucleotides outside the gene matches: 19. Germline V lookup: CDR1 MNHNS, CDR2 SASEGT. This CDR3 region has 17 residues. Written as DNA, the CDR3 is TGTGCCAGCGTGTTGATTAGGAAACAGGGGACGCGCACTGAAGCTTTCTTT. Translating it yields CASVLIRKQGTRTEAFF.

This clonotype was counted only a few times. The V gene is TRBV7-2, the J gene TRBJ2-7; possibly TRBD2 for D (7 bases). Germline values: CDR1 SGHTA, CDR2 FQGNSA. Trimming stripped 4 bases from V and 4 bases from J, with 14 bases between. This CDR3 is built from 14 residues. CDR3 DNA: TGTGCCAGCAGCTACGTCGCGGGGGCGTACGAGCAGTACTTC. This encodes CASSYVAGAYEQYF.

This clonotype has only a few counts. The chain carries TRBV27 and TRBJ2-3; D may be TRBD2 (6 bases). Germline assignment: CDR1 MNHEY and CDR2 SMNVEV (reference sequence). V lost 8 bases, J lost 5 bases, and 14 bases lay in between. This CDR3 has 13 amino acids. DNA for the CDR3: TGTGCCAGCTGGTGGGGGGTTGGAGATACGCAGTATTTT. This translates into CASWWGVGDTQYF.

This chain joins TRBV25-1 and TRBJ2-4, with D possibly being TRBD2 (6 bases). The end of the DNA fits TRBJ2-7 better, so the J call may be wrong. This CDR3 is 14 amino acids long. Looked up from germline, CDR1 is MGHDK and CDR2 is SYGVNS. CDR3 in DNA: TGTGCCAGCAGTGGTCTTTATAGCGGCGGCGAGCAGTACTTC. It translates to CASSGLYSGGEQYF.

The sample holds a few counts of this clonotype. This chain joins TRBV6-1 and TRBJ2-6; D unresolved. The CDR3 spans 16 residues. From germline, CDR1 is MNHNS and CDR2 SASEGT. The V and J ends lost 0 bases and 2 bases respectively, with 8 bases between them. This CDR3 is CASSEALSPGANVLTF. The CDR3 coding sequence is TGTGCCAGCAGTGAAGCGCTGAGTCCTGGGGCCAACGTCCTGACTTTC.

This chain joins TRBV7-2 and TRBJ2-3; D may be TRBD2 (6 bases). CDR1 SGHTA and CDR2 FQGNSA come from the germline V gene. Trimming left V 5 bases short and J 0 bases short, with 12 bases between. This CDR3 is built from 15 residues. CDR3 in DNA: TGTGCCAGCAGCCGACTAGGTTATAGCACAGATACGCAGTATTTT. It translates to CASSRLGYSTDTQYF. Supplemented by reference TRBV7-2 and TRBJ2-3, the full variable domain reads GAGVSQSPSNKVTEKGKDVELRCDPISGHTALYWYRQSLGQGLEFLIYFQGNSAPDKSGLPSDRFSAERTGGSVSTLTIQRTQQEDSAVYLCASSRLGYSTDTQYFGPGTRLTVL.

This sequence joins TRBV4-2 and TRBJ2-5; 7 bases are a match to TRBD2. The tail of the sequence fits TRBJ2-7 better, so the J call may be wrong. CDR1 is LGHNA and CDR2 is YNFKEQ in the germline V gene. The CDR3 loop spans 16 amino acids. The CDR3 nucleotides read TGTGCCAGCAGCCAAGGTCGGGGGGTGGAGGGCTACGAGCAGTACTTC. This sequence encodes CASSQGRGVEGYEQYF.